The clone carrying this T cell receptor (beta chain) showed up many times. What it binds is unknown. The sample is drawn from a study of T cells in Graves' hyperthyroidism and ophthalmopathy. PBMCs were obtained from over 8.5 ml fresh peripheral blood. Findings of the study overall: Ophthalmopathy could be told apart from stable hyperthyroidism with a 13 V-J model. Most clonotypes expanded in thyroid above 0.001 were likewise present in blood.

V shed 1 base and J shed 5 bases, with 8 bases lying between them. Germline CDR1 reads DFQATT; CDR2 reads SNEGSKA (reference sequence). The CDR3 is 12 residues long. From RNA transcripts, TCR beta CDR3 regions were amplified. A first-round RT-PCR of the TCR CDR3 used the HTBI primer set. TCRdb passed the multiplex PCR reads through MiXCR, listing each CDR3 protein once. The data hold 100,000 to 140,000 distinct CDR3 sequences, with 16% observed a single time. Sequencing was performed on blood. The source of this sequence is a woman aged 50 to 60 with Graves' hyperthyroidism. The J gene is TRBJ2-5, the V gene TRBV20-1; D is possibly TRBD2 (5 bases). CDR3 nucleotide sequence: TGCAGTGCTAGAGCGGGGAAGGAGACCCAGTACTTC. It specifies CSARAGKETQYF.